This TCR beta chain was identified in a study of vaccination effects on CD4 cells after COVID-19. CDR1 is SGHTA, CDR2 FQGTGA, per germline. V dropped 4 bases and J dropped 2 bases, with 8 bases sitting between them. This CDR3 spans 13 amino acids. In the case of this clone: Its target is unknown.

Profiling relied on immunoSEQ multiplex PCR, and the TCRdb table lists in-frame clones only, not all of them. The table shows fewer than 85,000 clones, with 60% to 85% occurring only once. Viral peptide pool expansion of antigen-specific CD4+ T cells preceded sequencing in the ViraFEST assay. At the end of more than 8 days of culture, CD4+ T cells were isolated. Previously uninfected by SARS-CoV-2, the vaccine recipients also showed negative nucleocapsid antibodies. Cultivation was performed at two million PBMC per well with around 9.3 IU/ml IL-2 and around 10 ug/ml peptides added. Cultures had half their medium replaced with IL-2 medium on days 3 and 7.

This sequence was found in a human donor who received a COVID-19 vaccine. The chain recombines TRBV7-3 with TRBJ1-1, with D possibly matching TRBD1 (5 bases). Sequenced here: CD4+ T cells from PBMCs cultured with SARS-CoV-2 spike peptides, sampled before COVID-19 vaccination. CDR3 DNA sequence: TGTGCCAGCAGCTCGAGGGGTAACACTGAAGCTTTCTTT. Its protein is CASSSRGNTEAFF.